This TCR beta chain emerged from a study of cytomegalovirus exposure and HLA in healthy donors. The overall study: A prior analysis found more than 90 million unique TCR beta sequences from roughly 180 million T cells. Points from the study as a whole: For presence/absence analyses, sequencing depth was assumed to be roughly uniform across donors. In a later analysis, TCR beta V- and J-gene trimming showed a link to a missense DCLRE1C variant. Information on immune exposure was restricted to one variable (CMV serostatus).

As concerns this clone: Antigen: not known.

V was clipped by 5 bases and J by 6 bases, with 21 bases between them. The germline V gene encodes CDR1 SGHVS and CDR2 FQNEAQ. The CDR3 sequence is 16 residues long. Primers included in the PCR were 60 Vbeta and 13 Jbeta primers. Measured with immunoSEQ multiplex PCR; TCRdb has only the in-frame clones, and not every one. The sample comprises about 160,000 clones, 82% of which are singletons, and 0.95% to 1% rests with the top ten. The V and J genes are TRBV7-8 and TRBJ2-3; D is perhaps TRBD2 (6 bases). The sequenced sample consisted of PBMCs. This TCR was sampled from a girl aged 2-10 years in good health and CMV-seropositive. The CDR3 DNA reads TGTGCCAGCAGCACGACGCGGGGCCCCGCTTGGGATACGCAGTATTTT. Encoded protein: CASSTTRGPAWDTQYF.